This T cell receptor (beta chain) was captured in a study of blood T cell repertoires in COVID-19. Study context: Acute and convalescent COVID-19 samples came from the United States, Italy and Spain. Nucleic acid was either cDNA or gDNA, and it came from T cells, B-cell-depleted T cells, or PBMCs.

V lost 4 bases to trimming and J lost 4 bases; unmatched junction nucleotides: 7. Germline V lookup: CDR1 SGDLS, CDR2 YYNGEE. The CDR3 spans 15 residues. In the original workflow: Counts of nucleated cells, estimated from reference gene primer amplification, were obtained. Assay: immunoSEQ multiplex PCR; the TCRdb copy retains only in-frame clones and omits some. That table furnishes V, J and clone size, whereas the DNA furnished D and trimming. The sample records fewer than 300,000 clones, more than 85% being singletons. Participants' reported clinical history set cohort assignment. The TCR sequence derives from a man in his forties or fifties who had recovered from COVID-19. What was sequenced was PBMCs or T cells enriched from blood (not recorded which). The chain is built from TRBV9 and TRBJ2-2, with 7 bases lining up with TRBD1. For the CDR3, the DNA is TGTGCCAGCAGCTCGTACAGGGGCGGCACCGGGGAGCTGTTTTTT. Translation gives CASSSYRGGTGELFF.